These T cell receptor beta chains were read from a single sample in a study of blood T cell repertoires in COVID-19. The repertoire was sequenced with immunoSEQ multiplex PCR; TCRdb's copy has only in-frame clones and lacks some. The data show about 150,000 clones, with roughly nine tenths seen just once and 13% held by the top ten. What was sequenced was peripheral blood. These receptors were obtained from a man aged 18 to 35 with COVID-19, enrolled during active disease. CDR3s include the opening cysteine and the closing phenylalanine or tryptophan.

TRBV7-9,CASSLALRSGNTIYF
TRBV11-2,CASSSNPSGRGTGELFF
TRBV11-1,CASQLSGRTTDTQYF
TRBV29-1,CSVAWTAGAYEQYF
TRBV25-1,CASSEPGTGTYEQYF
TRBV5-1,CASKDGRASGVIDTQYF
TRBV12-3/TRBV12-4,CASSLGQTYEQYF
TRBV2,CASLTSKTGSKNGYTF
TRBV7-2,CASSLGPGRSSGNTIYF
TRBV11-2,CASSPKNYEQFF
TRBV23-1,CASPHSPRGLAGGAGELFF
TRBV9,CASSVGGNPRNEQFF
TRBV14,CASSQATGNYEQYF
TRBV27,CASSFQSPSTDTQYF
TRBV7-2,CASSLEGVPSYEQYF
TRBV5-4,CASSSGTSGAFDNEQFF
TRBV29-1,CSVEVRDRAAGELFF
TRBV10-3,CAISESQRDTPTRDGVYGEKLFF
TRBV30,CAWDRVMNTEAFF
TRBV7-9,CASSAGLAGIKNIQYF
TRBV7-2,CASSVRLGGSYNEQFF
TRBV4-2,CASSQEHRRGNQPQHF
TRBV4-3,CASSHGWSSGSTGELFF
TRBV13,CASSLEGREGPLF
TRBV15,CATSRDSRGLAGGRRAKNIQYF
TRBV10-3,CAISPGDGETQYF
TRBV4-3,CASSQWGRGTGVPYEQYF
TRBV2,CASSGLAGGAGELFF
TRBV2,CASSPPGGIGPQHF
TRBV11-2,CASSPTSWGDEQYF
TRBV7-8,CASSLGQGLYEQYF